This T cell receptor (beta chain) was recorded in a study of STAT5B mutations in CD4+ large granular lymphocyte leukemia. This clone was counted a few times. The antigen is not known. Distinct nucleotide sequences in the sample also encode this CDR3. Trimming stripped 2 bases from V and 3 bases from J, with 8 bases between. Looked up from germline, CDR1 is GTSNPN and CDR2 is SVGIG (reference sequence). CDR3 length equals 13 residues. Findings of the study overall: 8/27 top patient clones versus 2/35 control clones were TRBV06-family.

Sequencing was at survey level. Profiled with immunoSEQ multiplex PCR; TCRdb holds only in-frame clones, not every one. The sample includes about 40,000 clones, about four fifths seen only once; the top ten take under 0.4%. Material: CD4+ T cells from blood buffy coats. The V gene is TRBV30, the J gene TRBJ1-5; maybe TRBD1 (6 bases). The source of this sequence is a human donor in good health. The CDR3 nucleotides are TGTGCCTGGAGTAACAGGGACAATCAGCCCCAGCATTTT. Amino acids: CAWSNRDNQPQHF.